This paragraph reports one TCR beta chain. The antigen is undetermined. The data derive from a study of T cell responses to AZD1222 COVID-19 vaccine. General study points: Reports say nearly half of spike-specific TCRs go after unmutated variant regions. Seropositive status at baseline applied to only a handful of AZD1222 recipients. Donors, mostly white British, included more females; clonal diversity was possibly underestimated.

Clones were read by immunoSEQ multiplex PCR, and TCRdb kept only the in-frame ones, dropping some. The sample consists of tens of thousands of clones, about 83% of them appearing once. Germline V gene lookup returns CDR1 SGHRS and CDR2 YFSETQ. The CDR3 spans 15 residues. V lost 3 bases, J lost 2 bases, and 15 bases lay in between. The chain employs TRBV5-1 and TRBJ2-7; D possibly corresponds to TRBD2 (6 bases). The clonotype comes from an adult in good health. The sequencing here drew on peripheral blood, taken on day 0 of AZD1222 vaccination. The CDR3 sequence: CASSSRGQTAYEQYF. The CDR3 bases are TGCGCCAGCAGCTCGCGGGGTCAAACCGCCTACGAGCAGTACTTC.